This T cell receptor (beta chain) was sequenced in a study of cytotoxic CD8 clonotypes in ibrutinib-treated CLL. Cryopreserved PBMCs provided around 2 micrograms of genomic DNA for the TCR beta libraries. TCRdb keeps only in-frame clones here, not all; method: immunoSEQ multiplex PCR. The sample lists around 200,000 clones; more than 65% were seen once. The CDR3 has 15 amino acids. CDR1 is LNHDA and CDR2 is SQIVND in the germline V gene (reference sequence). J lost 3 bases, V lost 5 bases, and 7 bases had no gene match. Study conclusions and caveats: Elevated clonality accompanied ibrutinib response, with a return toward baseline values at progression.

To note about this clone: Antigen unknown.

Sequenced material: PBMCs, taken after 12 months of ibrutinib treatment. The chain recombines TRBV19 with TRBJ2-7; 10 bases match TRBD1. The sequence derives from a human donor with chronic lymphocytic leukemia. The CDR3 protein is CASSPGGTGDYEQYF. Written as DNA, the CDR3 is TGTGCCAGTAGTCCCGGGGGGACAGGGGACTACGAGCAGTACTTC.